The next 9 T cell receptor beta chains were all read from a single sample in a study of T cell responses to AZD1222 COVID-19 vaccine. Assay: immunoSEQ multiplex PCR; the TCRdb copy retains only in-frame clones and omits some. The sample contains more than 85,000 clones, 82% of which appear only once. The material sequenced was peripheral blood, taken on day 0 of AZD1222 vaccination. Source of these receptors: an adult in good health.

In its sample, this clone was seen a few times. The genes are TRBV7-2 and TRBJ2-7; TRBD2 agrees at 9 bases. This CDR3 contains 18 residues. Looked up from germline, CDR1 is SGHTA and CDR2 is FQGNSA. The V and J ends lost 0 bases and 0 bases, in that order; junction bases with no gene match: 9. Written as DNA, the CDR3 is TGTGCCAGCAGCTTAGCTCTCCGGGGACTAGCAAACTCCTACGAGCAGTACTTC. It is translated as CASSLALRGLANSYEQYF.

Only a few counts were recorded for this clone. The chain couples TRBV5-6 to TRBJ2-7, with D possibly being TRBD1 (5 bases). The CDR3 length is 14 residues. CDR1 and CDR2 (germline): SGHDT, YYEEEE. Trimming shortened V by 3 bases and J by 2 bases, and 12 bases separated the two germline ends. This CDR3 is CASSSFAGTYEQYF. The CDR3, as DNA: TGTGCCAGCAGCTCATTCGCAGGGACCTACGAGCAGTACTTC.

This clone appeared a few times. Here the CDR3 reads CASSSADRVYQPQHF. In nucleotides, the CDR3 is TGTGCCAGCAGTTCCGCGGACAGAGTTTATCAGCCCCAGCATTTT. This chain joins TRBV6-2 or TRBV6-3 and TRBJ1-5, with a weak D call TRBD1 (6 bases). Germline assignment: CDR1 MNHEY and CDR2 SVGEGT. The CDR3 length is 15 residues. The V end was cut by 4 bases, the J end by 5 bases, with 15 bases between.

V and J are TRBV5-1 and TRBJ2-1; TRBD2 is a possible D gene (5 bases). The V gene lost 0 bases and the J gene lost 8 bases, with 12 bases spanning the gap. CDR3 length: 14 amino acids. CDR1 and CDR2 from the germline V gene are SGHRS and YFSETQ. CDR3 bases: TGCGCCAGCAGCTTGGGGCCGGGGTTCGATGAGCAGTTCTTC. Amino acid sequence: CASSLGPGFDEQFF.

The CDR3 spells CAWKFGNQPQHF. CDR3 nucleotide sequence: TGTGCCTGGAAATTTGGGAATCAGCCCCAGCATTTT. The chain employs TRBV30 and TRBJ1-5; D not resolved. Per germline, CDR1 GTSNPN and CDR2 SVGIG (reference sequence). The CDR3 extends over 12 amino acids. The V end lost 4 bases, the J end lost 4 bases, and 8 bases lay between the germline ends. Combining the CDR3 with reference TRBV30 and TRBJ1-5 gives the whole variable domain SQTIHQWPATLVQPVGSPLSLECTVEGTSNPNLYWYRQAAGRGLQLLFYSVGIGQISSEVPQNLSASRPQDRQFILSSKKLLLSDSGFYLCAWKFGNQPQHFGDGTRLSIL.

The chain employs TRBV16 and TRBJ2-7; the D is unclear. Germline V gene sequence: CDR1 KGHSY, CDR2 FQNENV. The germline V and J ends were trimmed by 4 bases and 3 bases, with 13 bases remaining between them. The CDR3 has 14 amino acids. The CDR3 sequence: CASSPSGANYEQYF. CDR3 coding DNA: TGTGCCAGCAGCCCTTCAGGAGCAAACTACGAGCAGTACTTC.

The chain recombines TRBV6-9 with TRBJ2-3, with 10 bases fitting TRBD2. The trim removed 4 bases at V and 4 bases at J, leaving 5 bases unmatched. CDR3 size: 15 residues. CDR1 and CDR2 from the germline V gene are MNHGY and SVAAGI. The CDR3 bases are TGTGCCAGCAGTTCCACTAGCGGGGTCTCAGATACGCAGTATTTT. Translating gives CASSSTSGVSDTQYF.

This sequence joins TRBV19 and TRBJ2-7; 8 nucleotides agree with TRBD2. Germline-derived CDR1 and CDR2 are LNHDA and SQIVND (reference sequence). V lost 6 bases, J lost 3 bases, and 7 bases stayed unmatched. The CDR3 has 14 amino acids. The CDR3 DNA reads TGTGCCAGTAGCCAACCGGGACTAGTCTACGAGCAGTACTTC. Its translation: CASSQPGLVYEQYF.

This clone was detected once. The CDR3 here is CASSLKGGNYGYTF. The CDR3 nucleotides are TGTGCCAGCAGTTTAAAGGGTGGGAACTATGGCTACACCTTC. V and J are TRBV27 and TRBJ1-2; no reliable D call. From germline, CDR1 is MNHEY and CDR2 SMNVEV (reference sequence). The length of the CDR3 is 14 residues. Trimming removed 2 bases from V and 2 bases from J, with 9 bases in between.